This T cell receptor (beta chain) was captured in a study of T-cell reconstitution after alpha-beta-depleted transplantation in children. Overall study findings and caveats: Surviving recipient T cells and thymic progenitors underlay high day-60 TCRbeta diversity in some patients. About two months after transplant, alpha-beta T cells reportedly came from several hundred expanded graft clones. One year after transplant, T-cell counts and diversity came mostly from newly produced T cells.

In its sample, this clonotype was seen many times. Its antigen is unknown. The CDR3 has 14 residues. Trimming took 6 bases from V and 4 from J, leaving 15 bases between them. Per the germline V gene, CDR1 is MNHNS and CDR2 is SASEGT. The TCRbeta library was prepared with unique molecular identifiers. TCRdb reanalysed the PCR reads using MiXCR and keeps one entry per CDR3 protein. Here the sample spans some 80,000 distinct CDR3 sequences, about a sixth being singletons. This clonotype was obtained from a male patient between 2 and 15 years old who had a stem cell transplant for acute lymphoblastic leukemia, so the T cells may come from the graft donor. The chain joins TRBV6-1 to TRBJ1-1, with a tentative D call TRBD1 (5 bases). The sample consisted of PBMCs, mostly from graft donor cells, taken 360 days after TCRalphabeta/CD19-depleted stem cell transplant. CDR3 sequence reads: CASRRGISSTEAFF. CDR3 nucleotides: TGTGCCAGCAGGAGGGGAATCTCGAGCACTGAAGCTTTCTTT.